This T cell receptor (beta chain) comes out of a study of blood T cell repertoires in COVID-19. Clones were sequenced by immunoSEQ multiplex PCR, and TCRdb holds only the in-frame ones, with some missing. The repertoire holds more than 200,000 clones, with about 93% as singletons. Participant-given clinical history determined each cohort assignment. Deletions cut 6 bases from V and 2 bases from J, with 17 bases between. The CDR3 runs 15 residues. Germline values: CDR1 KGHSH, CDR2 LQKENI. The source of this sequence is a woman aged 18 to 35 who had recovered from COVID-19. Sequenced: PBMCs or T cells enriched from blood (not recorded which). The J gene is TRBJ2-7, the V gene TRBV18, with D possibly TRBD1 on 6 matching bases. CDR3: CASSPTGWETYEQYF. CDR3 nucleotide sequence: TGTGCCAGCTCTCCTACAGGGTGGGAGACCTACGAGCAGTACTTC.